This T cell receptor beta chain is from a study of cytomegalovirus exposure and HLA in healthy donors. Study conclusions and caveats: Within an earlier analysis, most TCR beta V segments proved productive either about 87% or about 30% of the time.

Comments on this clone: Antigen: not known.

PCR used 60 Vbeta primers and 13 Jbeta primers. Per the authors' pipeline: A later analysis tallied approximately 87 million unique TCR beta chains, around 11 million of them shared. Sequenced by immunoSEQ multiplex PCR; TCRdb stores in-frame clones only, minus some. Clone size and V and J calls were adopted from that table, with D and trimming inferred from the DNA. Of more than 80,000 clones listed, about 70% are singletons. Healthy individuals who donated bone marrow served as the donors. V was trimmed by 0 bases and J by 4 bases, leaving 13 bases between them. This CDR3 contains 15 residues. Germline CDR1 is SGHRS and CDR2 is YFSETQ.

The TCR originated in a woman aged 45-59 years in good health and CMV-seropositive. The chain has TRBV5-1 and TRBJ1-2; possibly TRBD1 for D (5 bases). The sample was PBMCs. The CDR3: CASSLEGLLTYGYTF. The CDR3 DNA follows: TGCGCCAGCAGCTTGGAGGGGCTGTTAACCTATGGCTACACCTTC.